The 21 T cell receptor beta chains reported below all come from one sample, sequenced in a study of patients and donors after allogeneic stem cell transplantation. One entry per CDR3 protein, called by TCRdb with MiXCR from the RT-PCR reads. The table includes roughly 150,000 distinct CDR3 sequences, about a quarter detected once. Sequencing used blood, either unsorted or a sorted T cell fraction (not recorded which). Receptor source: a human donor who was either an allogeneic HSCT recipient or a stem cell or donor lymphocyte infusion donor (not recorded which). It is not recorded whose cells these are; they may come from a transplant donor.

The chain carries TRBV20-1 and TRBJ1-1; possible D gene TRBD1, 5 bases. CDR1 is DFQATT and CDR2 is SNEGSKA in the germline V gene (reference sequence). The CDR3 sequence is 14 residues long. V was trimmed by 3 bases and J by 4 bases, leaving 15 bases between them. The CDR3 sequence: CSAREVNGATEAFF. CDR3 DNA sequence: TGCAGTGCTAGGGAGGTAAACGGGGCCACTGAAGCTTTCTTT.

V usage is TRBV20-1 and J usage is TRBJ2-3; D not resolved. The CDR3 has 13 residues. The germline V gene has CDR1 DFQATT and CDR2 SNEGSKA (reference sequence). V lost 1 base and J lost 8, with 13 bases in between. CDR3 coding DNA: TGCAGTGCTAGAGGTCGGAAAAAGGGTACGCAGTATTTT. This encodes CSARGRKKGTQYF.

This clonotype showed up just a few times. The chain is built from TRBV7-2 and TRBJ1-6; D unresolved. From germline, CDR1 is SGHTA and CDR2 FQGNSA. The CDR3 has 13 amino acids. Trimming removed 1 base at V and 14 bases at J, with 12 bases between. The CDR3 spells CASSLDSQASLHF. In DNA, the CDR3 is TGTGCCAGCAGCTTAGACAGCCAGGCCTCCCTCCACTTT.

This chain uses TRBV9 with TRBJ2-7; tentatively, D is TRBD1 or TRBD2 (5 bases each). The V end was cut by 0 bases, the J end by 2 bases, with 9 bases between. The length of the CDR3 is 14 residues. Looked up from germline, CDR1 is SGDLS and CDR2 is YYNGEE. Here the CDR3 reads CASSVGDPPYEQYF. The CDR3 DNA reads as TGTGCCAGCAGCGTAGGGGACCCGCCCTACGAGCAGTACTTC.

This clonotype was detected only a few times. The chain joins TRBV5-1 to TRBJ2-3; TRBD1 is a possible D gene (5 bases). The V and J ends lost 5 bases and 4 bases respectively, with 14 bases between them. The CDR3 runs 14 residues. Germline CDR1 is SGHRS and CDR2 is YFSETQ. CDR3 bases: TGCGCCAGCAGGGAAGGGGTTCCTGCAGATACGCAGTATTTT. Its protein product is CASREGVPADTQYF.

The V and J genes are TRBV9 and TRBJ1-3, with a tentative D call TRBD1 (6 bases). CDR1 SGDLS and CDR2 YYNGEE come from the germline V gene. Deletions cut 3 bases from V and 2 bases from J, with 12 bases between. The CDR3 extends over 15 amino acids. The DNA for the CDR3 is TGTGCCAGCAGCGGGACTACAGGGCCTGGAAACACCATATATTTT. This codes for CASSGTTGPGNTIYF. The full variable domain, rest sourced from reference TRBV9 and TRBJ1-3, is DSGVTQTPKHLITATGQRVTLRCSPRSGDLSVYWYQQSLDQGLQFLIQYYNGEERAKGNILERFSAQQFPDLHSELNLSSLELGDSALYFCASSGTTGPGNTIYFGEGSWLTVV.

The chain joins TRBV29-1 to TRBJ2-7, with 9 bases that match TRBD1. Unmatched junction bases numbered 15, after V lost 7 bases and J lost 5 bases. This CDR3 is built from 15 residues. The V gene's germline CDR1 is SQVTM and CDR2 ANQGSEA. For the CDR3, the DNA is TGCAGCGCCGGACAGGGGTCGGCTTCGCCGGACGAGCAGTACTTC. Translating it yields CSAGQGSASPDEQYF.

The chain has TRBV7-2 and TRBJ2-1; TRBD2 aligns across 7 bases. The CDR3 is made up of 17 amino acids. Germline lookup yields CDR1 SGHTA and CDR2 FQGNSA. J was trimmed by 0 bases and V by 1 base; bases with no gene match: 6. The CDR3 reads CASSLESLAASYNEQFF. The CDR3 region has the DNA TGTGCCAGCAGCTTAGAGTCCCTAGCGGCCTCCTACAATGAGCAGTTCTTC. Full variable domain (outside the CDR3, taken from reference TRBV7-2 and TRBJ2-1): GAGVSQSPSNKVTEKGKDVELRCDPISGHTALYWYRQSLGQGLEFLIYFQGNSAPDKSGLPSDRFSAERTGGSVSTLTIQRTQQEDSAVYLCASSLESLAASYNEQFFGPGTRLTVL.

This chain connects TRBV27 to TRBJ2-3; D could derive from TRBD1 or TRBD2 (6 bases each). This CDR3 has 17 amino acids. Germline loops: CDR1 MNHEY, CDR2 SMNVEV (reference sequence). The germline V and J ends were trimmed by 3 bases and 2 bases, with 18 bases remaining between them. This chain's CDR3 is CASSFFGGPFYTDTQYF. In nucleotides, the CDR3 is TGTGCCAGCAGTTTTTTTGGGGGGCCATTCTACACAGATACGCAGTATTTT.

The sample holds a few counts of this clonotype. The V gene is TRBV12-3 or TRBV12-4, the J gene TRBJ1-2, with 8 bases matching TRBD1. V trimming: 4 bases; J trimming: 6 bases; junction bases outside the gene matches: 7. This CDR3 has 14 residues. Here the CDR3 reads CASSYSGTGNGYTF. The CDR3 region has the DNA TGTGCCAGCAGTTATTCCGGGACAGGCAATGGCTACACCTTC.

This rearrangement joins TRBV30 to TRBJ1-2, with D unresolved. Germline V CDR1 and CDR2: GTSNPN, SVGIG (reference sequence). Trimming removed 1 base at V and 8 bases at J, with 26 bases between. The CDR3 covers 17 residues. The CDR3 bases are TGTGCCTGGAGTGGAAAGGGAATCTTTAACACCCACTTAGGCTACACCTTC. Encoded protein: CAWSGKGIFNTHLGYTF.

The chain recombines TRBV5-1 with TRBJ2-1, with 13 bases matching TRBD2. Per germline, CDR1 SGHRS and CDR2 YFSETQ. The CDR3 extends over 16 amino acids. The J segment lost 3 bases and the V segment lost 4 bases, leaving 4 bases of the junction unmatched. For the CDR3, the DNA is TGCGCCAGCAGCAAGGGACTAGCGGGGAACTACAATGAGCAGTTCTTC. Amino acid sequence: CASSKGLAGNYNEQFF.

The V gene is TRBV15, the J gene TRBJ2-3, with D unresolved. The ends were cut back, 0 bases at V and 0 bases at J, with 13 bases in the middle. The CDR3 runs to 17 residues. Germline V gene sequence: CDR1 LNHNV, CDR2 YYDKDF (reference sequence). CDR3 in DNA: TGTGCCACCAGCAGAGATCTCAAGGGATCTAGCACAGATACGCAGTATTTT. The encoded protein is CATSRDLKGSSTDTQYF.

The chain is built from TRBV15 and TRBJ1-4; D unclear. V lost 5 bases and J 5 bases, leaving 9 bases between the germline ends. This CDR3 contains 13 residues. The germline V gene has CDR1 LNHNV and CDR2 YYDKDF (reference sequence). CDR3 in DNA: TGTGCCACCAGCCTACCGCCGAATGAAAAACTGTTTTTT. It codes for CATSLPPNEKLFF.

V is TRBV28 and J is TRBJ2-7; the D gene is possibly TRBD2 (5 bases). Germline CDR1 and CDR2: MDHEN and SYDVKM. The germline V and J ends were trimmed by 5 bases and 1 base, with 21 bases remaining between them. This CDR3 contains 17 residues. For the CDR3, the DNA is TGTGCCAGCAGTGTAAACCGGTGGGAGTCCTCTTCCTACGAGCAGTACTTC. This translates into CASSVNRWESSSYEQYF.

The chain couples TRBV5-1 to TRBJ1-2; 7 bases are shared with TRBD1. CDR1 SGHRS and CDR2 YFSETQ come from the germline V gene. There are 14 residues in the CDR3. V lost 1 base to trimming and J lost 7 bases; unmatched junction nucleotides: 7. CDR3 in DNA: TGCGCCAGCAGCTTGTGGACAGGTCGGGGTGGCTACACCTTC. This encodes CASSLWTGRGGYTF.

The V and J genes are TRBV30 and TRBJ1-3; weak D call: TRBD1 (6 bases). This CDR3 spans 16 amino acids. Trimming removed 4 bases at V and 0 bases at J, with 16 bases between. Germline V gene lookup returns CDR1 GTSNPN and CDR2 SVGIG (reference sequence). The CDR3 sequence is CAWTPPTGLSGNTIYF. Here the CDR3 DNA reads TGTGCCTGGACCCCTCCAACAGGGCTCTCTGGAAACACCATATATTTT.

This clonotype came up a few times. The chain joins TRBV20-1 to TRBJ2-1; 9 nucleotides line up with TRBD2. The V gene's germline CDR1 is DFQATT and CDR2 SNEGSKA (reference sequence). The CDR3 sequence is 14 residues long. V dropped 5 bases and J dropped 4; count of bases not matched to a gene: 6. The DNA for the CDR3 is TGCAGTGCTGTGACTAGCGGATTTTACAATGAGCAGTTCTTC. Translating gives CSAVTSGFYNEQFF.

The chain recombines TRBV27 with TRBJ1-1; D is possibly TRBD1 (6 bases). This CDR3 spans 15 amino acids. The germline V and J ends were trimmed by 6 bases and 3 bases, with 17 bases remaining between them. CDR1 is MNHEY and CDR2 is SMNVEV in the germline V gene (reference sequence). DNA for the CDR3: TGTGCCAGCAGGGGGGCCATTTCGGGGGACACTGAAGCTTTCTTT. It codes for CASRGAISGDTEAFF.

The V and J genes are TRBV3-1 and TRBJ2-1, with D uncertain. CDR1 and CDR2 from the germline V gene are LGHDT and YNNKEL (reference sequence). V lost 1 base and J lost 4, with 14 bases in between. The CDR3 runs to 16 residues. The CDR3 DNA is TGTGCCAGCAGCCAAGGGGAACCTTTACCGTACAATGAGCAGTTCTTC. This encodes CASSQGEPLPYNEQFF.

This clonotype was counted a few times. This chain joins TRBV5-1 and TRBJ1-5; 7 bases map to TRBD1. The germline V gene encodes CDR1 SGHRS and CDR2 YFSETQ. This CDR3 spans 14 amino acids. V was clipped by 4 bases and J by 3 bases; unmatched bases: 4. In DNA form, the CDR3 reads TGCGCCAGCAGCGGGGACAGCCCCAATCAGCCCCAGCATTTT. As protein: CASSGDSPNQPQHF.